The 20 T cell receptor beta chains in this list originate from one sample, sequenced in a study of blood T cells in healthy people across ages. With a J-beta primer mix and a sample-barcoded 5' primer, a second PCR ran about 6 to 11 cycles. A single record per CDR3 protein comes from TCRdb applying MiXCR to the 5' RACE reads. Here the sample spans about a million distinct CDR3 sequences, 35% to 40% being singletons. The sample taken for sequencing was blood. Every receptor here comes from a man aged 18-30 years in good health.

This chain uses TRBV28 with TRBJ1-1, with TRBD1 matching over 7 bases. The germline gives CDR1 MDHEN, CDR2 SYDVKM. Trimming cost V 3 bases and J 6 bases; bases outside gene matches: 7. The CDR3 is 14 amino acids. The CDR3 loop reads CASSFTPGQPEAFF. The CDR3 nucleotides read TGTGCCAGCAGTTTTACTCCGGGACAGCCTGAAGCTTTCTTT.

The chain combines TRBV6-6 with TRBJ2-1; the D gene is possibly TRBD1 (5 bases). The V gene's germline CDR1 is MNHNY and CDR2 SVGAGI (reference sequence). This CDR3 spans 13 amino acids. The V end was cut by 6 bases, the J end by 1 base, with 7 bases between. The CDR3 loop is CASSTGSYNEQFF. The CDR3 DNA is TGTGCCAGCAGCACAGGATCCTACAATGAGCAGTTCTTC.

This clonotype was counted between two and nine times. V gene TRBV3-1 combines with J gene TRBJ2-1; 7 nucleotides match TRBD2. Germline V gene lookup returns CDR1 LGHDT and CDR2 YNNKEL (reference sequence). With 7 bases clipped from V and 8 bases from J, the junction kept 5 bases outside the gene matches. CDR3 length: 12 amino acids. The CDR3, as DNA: TGTGCCAGCAATCGGGGGAGGGATGAGCAGTTCTTC. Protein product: CASNRGRDEQFF.

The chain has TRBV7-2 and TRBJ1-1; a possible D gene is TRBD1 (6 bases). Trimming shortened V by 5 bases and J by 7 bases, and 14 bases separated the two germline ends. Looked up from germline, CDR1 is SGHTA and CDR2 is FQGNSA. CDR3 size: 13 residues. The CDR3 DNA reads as TGTGCCAGCAGCGCACAACAGGGCCGTGAAGCTTTCTTT. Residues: CASSAQQGREAFF.

CDR3 amino acids: CASSQISAGVNTEAFF. CDR3 nucleotides: TGTGCCAGCAGCCAAATTTCGGCAGGGGTGAACACTGAAGCTTTCTTT. V is TRBV7-9 and J is TRBJ1-1, with a weak D call TRBD1 (6 bases). The CDR3 is 16 amino acids. Trimming stripped 5 bases from V and 0 bases from J, with 16 bases between. Germline assignment: CDR1 SEHNR and CDR2 FQNEAQ (reference sequence).

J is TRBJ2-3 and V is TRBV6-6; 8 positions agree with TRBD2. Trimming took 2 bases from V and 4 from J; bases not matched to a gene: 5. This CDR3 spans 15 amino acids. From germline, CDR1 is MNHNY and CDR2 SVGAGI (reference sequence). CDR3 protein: CASSYGTRFADTQYF. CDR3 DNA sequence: TGTGCCAGCAGTTACGGGACTAGGTTTGCAGATACGCAGTATTTT.

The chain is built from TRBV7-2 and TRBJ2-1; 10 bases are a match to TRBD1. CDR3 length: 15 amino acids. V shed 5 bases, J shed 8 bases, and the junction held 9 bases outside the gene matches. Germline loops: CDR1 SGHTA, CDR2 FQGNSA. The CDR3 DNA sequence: TGTGCCAGCAGCAGACAGGGGGCTCCATCGCATGAGCAGTTCTTC. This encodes CASSRQGAPSHEQFF.

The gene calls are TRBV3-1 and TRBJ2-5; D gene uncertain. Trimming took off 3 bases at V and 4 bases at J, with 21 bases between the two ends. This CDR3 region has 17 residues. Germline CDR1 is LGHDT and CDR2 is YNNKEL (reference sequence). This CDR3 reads CASSHPSLGWVGETQYF. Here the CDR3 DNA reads TGTGCCAGCAGCCACCCAAGTCTGGGATGGGTTGGAGAGACCCAGTACTTC.

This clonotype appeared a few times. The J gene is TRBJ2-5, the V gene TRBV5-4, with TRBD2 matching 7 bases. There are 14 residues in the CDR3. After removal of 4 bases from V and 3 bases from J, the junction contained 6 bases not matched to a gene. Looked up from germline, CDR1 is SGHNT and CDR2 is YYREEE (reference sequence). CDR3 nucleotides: TGTGCCAGCAGCCTAGGGACTACGGAAGAGACCCAGTACTTC. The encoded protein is CASSLGTTEETQYF.

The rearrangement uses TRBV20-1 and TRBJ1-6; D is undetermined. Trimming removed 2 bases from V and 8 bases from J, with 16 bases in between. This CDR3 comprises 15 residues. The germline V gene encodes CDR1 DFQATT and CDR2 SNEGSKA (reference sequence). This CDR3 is CSARTSWTQDSPLHF. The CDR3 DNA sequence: TGCAGTGCTAGAACCTCTTGGACCCAGGATTCACCCCTCCACTTT.

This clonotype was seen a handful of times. CDR3 DNA sequence: TGTGCCAGCAGTGGGGGGATACGCACAGATACGCAGTATTTT. This translates into CASSGGIRTDTQYF. This chain joins TRBV12-3 or TRBV12-4 and TRBJ2-3; maybe TRBD2 (6 bases). Trimming pared 5 bases from V and 1 base from J, leaving 10 bases between. CDR3 length: 14 residues.

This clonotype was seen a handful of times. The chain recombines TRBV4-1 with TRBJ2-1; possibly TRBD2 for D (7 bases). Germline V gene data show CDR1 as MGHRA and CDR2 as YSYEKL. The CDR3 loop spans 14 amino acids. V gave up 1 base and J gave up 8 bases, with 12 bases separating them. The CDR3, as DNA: TGCGCCAGCAGCCAAGCGCGGGGGCGATATGAGCAGTTCTTC. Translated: CASSQARGRYEQFF.

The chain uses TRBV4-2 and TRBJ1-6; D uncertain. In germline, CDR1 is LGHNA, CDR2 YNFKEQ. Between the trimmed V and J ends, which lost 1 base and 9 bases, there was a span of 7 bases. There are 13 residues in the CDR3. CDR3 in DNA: TGTGCCAGCAGCCAAGTATGGGGTTCACCCCTCCACTTT. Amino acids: CASSQVWGSPLHF.

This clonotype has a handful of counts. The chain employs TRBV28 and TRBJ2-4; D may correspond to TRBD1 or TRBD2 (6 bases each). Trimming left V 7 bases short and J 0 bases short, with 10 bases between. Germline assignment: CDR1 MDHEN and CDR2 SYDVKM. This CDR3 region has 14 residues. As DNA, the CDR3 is TGTGCCAGCACCGGGGGCCTAGCCAAAAACATTCAGTACTTC. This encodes CASTGGLAKNIQYF.

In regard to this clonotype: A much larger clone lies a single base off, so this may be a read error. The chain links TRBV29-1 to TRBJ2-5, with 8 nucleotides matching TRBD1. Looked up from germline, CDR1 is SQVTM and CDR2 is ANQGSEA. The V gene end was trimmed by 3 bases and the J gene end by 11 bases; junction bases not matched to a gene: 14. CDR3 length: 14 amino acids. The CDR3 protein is CSVDGPGGYNEQYF. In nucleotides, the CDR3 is TGCAGCGTTGACGGGCCAGGGGGCTATAATGAGCAGTACTTC.

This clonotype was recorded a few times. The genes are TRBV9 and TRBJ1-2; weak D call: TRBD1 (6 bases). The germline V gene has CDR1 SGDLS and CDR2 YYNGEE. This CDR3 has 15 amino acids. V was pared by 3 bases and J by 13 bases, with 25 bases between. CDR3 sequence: CASSAVNLGTHTPTF. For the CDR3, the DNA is TGTGCCAGCAGCGCGGTAAACCTGGGGACACATACCCCCACCTTC.

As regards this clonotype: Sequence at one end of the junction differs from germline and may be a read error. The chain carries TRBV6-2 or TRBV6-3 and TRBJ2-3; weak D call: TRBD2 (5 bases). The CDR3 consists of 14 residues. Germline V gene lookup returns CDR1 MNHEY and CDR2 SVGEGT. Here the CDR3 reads CASSRSRSGPTRYF. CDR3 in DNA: TGTGCCAGCAGTCGATCCAGGAGCGGCCCTACGCGGTATTTT.

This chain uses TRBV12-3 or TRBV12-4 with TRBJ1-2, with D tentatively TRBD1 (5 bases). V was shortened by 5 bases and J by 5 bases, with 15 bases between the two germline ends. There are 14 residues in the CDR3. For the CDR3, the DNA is TGTGCCAGCAGTGTGGGGGGGTTAGCATATGGCTACACCTTC. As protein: CASSVGGLAYGYTF.

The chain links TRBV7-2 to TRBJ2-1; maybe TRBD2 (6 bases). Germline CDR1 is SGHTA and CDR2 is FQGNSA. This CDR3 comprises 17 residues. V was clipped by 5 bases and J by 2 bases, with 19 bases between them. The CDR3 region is CASSEVVEEGTYNEQFF. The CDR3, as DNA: TGTGCCAGCAGCGAGGTGGTCGAGGAGGGAACCTACAATGAGCAGTTCTTC.

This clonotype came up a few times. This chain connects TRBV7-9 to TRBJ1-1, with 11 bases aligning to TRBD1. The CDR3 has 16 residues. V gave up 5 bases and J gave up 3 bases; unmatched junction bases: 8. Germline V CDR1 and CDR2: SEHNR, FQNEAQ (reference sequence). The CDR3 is CASSLNGDRGYTEAFF. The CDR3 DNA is TGTGCCAGCAGCCTAAACGGGGACAGGGGGTACACTGAAGCTTTCTTT. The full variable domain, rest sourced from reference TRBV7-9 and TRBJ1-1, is DTGVSQNPRHKITKRGQNVTFRCDPISEHNRLYWYRQTLGQGPEFLTYFQNEAQLEKSRLLSDRFSAERPKGSFSTLEIQRTEQGDSAMYLCASSLNGDRGYTEAFFGQGTRLTVV.